Following are 29 T cell receptor beta chains from one sample sequenced in a study of shared clonotypes between healthy human individuals. Using immunoSEQ multiplex PCR, the repertoire was profiled, and TCRdb retains in-frame clones only, with some absent. In the table there are millions of clones, 90% to 95% of which are singletons. Sequences were obtained from naive CD4+ T cells sorted from blood. Indicated subset: CD45RA+ positively selected. These receptors originate from a man in his late teens or twenties in good health.

The chain carries TRBV5-1 and TRBJ2-2, with TRBD1 identical over 8 bases. The CDR3 covers 15 residues. Trimming took 5 bases from V and 4 from J; bases not matched to a gene: 7. Germline V lookup: CDR1 SGHRS, CDR2 YFSETQ. CDR3 coding DNA: TGCGCCAGCAGTTCGGGTGACAGGGGCACCGGGGAGCTGTTTTTT. It translates to CASSSGDRGTGELFF. Based on the CDR3 plus reference TRBV5-1 and TRBJ2-2, the full variable domain is KAGVTQTPRYLIKTRGQQVTLSCSPISGHRSVSWYQQTPGQGLQFLFEYFSETQRNKGNFPGRFSGRQFSNSRSEMNVSTLELGDSALYLCASSSGDRGTGELFFGEGSRLTVL.

The chain has TRBV7-2 and TRBJ1-6, with D possibly TRBD1 on 6 matching bases. Germline CDR1 and CDR2: SGHTA and FQGNSA. The CDR3 is 15 residues long. V was pared by 5 bases and J by 8 bases, with 16 bases between. As DNA, the CDR3 is TGTGCCAGCAGCATACAAGGGGGGTCGGATTCACCCCTCCACTTT. It yields the protein CASSIQGGSDSPLHF. Full variable domain (outside the CDR3, taken from reference TRBV7-2 and TRBJ1-6): GAGVSQSPSNKVTEKGKDVELRCDPISGHTALYWYRQSLGQGLEFLIYFQGNSAPDKSGLPSDRFSAERTGGSVSTLTIQRTQQEDSAVYLCASSIQGGSDSPLHFGNGTRLTVT.

In its sample, this clone was seen a few times. The chain employs TRBV19 and TRBJ2-2, with unresolved D. The V gene lost 5 bases and the J gene lost 6 bases, with 13 bases spanning the gap. The CDR3 has 14 residues. Germline CDR1 and CDR2: LNHDA and SQIVND (reference sequence). This chain's CDR3 is CASSVTVVPGELFF. CDR3 bases: TGTGCCAGTAGTGTCACAGTGGTTCCCGGGGAGCTGTTTTTT.

V and J are TRBV6-5 and TRBJ1-5; TRBD1 agrees at 8 bases. Germline loops: CDR1 MNHEY, CDR2 SVGAGI. The CDR3 runs 14 residues. V dropped 5 bases and J dropped 7; count of bases not matched to a gene: 7. CDR3 DNA: TGTGCCAGCAGTGACAGGGGATGGGGACAGCCCCAGCATTTT. Translated, it gives CASSDRGWGQPQHF.

CDR3 nucleotides: TGTGCCAGCCGAGACAGGGGTAAGGATGAAAAACTGTTTTTT. Translation: CASRDRGKDEKLFF. This chain uses TRBV27 with TRBJ1-4; 8 bases are a match to TRBD1. The CDR3 contains 14 residues. In germline, CDR1 is MNHEY, CDR2 SMNVEV (reference sequence). V lost 8 bases and J lost 6; bases outside the gene matches: 8. The variable domain in full, completed from reference TRBV27 and TRBJ1-4, reads EAQVTQNPRYLITVTGKKLTVTCSQNMNHEYMSWYRQDPGLGLRQIYYSMNVEVTDKGDVPEGYKVSRKEKRNFPLILESPSPNQTSLYFCASRDRGKDEKLFFGSGTQLSVL.

The chain couples TRBV5-4 to TRBJ2-2, with 9 bases aligning to TRBD1. Per the germline V gene, CDR1 is SGHNT and CDR2 is YYREEE (reference sequence). The CDR3 runs 15 residues. V shed 0 bases and J 6 bases; nucleotides not matched to a gene: 3. CDR3 in DNA: TGTGCCAGCAGCTTGGCCGGGACAGGGTCCGGGGAGCTGTTTTTT. Protein: CASSLAGTGSGELFF.

This rearrangement joins TRBV10-3 to TRBJ2-7, with TRBD2 matching over 14 bases. This CDR3 is built from 15 residues. V shed 6 bases and J 5 bases; nucleotides not matched to a gene: 6. The V gene's germline CDR1 is ENHRY and CDR2 SYGVKD. DNA for the CDR3: TGTGCCATCAGCCCGACTAGCGGGGGGGCTCACGAGCAGTACTTC. This codes for CAISPTSGGAHEQYF.

As regards this clone: Within the sample, other DNA sequences also encode this same CDR3. The genes are TRBV20-1 and TRBJ2-1, with 7 bases aligning to TRBD2. CDR3 length: 11 amino acids. CDR1 DFQATT and CDR2 SNEGSKA come from the germline V gene (reference sequence). Losses at the gene ends were 3 bases for V and 9 bases for J; bases not matched to a gene: 2. The DNA of the CDR3 is TGCAGTGCTAGGGGGGGGAGTGAGCAGTTCTTC. Encoded protein: CSARGGSEQFF.

The chain combines TRBV9 with TRBJ2-5; D remains ambiguous. Germline V CDR1 and CDR2: SGDLS, YYNGEE. Between the trimmed V and J ends, which lost 0 bases and 1 base, there was a span of 7 bases. The CDR3 totals 14 residues. CDR3 residues: CASSVGETQETQYF. CDR3 sequence (DNA): TGTGCCAGCAGCGTAGGAGAAACCCAAGAGACCCAGTACTTC. Based on the CDR3 plus reference TRBV9 and TRBJ2-5, the full variable domain is DSGVTQTPKHLITATGQRVTLRCSPRSGDLSVYWYQQSLDQGLQFLIQYYNGEERAKGNILERFSAQQFPDLHSELNLSSLELGDSALYFCASSVGETQETQYFGPGTRLLVL.

This chain joins TRBV5-1 and TRBJ2-7, with 9 bases fitting TRBD2. Germline V gives CDR1 SGHRS, CDR2 YFSETQ. Trimming took 0 bases from V and 4 from J; bases not matched to a gene: 8. The CDR3 sequence is 16 residues long. The CDR3 sequence is CASSLGFSGGGYEQYF. Here the CDR3 DNA reads TGCGCCAGCAGCTTGGGGTTTAGCGGGGGAGGATACGAGCAGTACTTC.

The V call is TRBV30, the J call TRBJ1-6; D gene ambiguous. Germline V gene sequence: CDR1 GTSNPN, CDR2 SVGIG (reference sequence). V was trimmed by 0 bases and J by 7 bases, leaving 10 bases between them. This CDR3 spans 14 amino acids. In nucleotides, the CDR3 is TGTGCCTGGAGTGTACTGTTTGGGAATTCACCCCTCCACTTT. This codes for CAWSVLFGNSPLHF.

The J gene is TRBJ1-4, the V gene TRBV11-2; D perhaps matches TRBD1 (5 bases). This CDR3 is built from 17 residues. Germline CDR1 and CDR2: SGHAT and FQNNGV. Trimming stripped 5 bases from V and 1 base from J, with 17 bases between. The CDR3 bases are TGTGCCAGCAGCGTAGGGGCAGGGTTGAGAACTAATGAAAAACTGTTTTTT. This gives the protein CASSVGAGLRTNEKLFF.

The CDR3 coding sequence is TGTGCCAGCATGATTTATCGGGGGTCCTACGAGCAGTACTTC. Protein product: CASMIYRGSYEQYF. The V gene is TRBV6-1, the J gene TRBJ2-7; tentatively, D is TRBD2 (6 bases). The CDR3 length is 14 residues. Germline V gene lookup returns CDR1 MNHNS and CDR2 SASEGT. Trimming shortened V by 7 bases and J by 1 base, and 14 bases separated the two germline ends.

This clone was recorded only once. The chain employs TRBV5-4 and TRBJ2-6; 9 bases fit TRBD2. The germline V gene encodes CDR1 SGHNT and CDR2 YYREEE (reference sequence). With V trimmed by 0 bases and J by 2 bases, 6 bases remained unmatched. This CDR3 region has 18 residues. The CDR3 protein is CASSLVAGGPTGANVLTF. CDR3 coding DNA: TGTGCCAGCAGCTTGGTCGCGGGAGGGCCGACTGGGGCCAACGTCCTGACTTTC. Supplemented by reference TRBV5-4 and TRBJ2-6, the full variable domain reads ETGVTQSPTHLIKTRGQQVTLRCSSQSGHNTVSWYQQALGQGPQFIFQYYREEENGRGNFPPRFSGLQFPNYSSELNVNALELDDSALYLCASSLVAGGPTGANVLTFGAGSRLTVL.

In regard to this clone: Additional DNA sequences in this sample encode the identical CDR3. The gene calls are TRBV6-5 and TRBJ2-7; D unclear. V was shortened by 6 bases and J by 3 bases, with 6 bases between the two germline ends. Germline V gene lookup returns CDR1 MNHEY and CDR2 SVGAGI. The CDR3 loop spans 11 amino acids. The CDR3 DNA sequence: TGTGCCAGCAGCCGTGACTACGAGCAGTACTTC. Protein: CASSRDYEQYF.

This chain joins TRBV7-2 and TRBJ2-1; TRBD2 matches at 13 bases. Germline loops: CDR1 SGHTA, CDR2 FQGNSA. V dropped 1 base and J dropped 1; count of bases not matched to a gene: 7. This CDR3 has 19 amino acids. This chain's CDR3 is CASSLGAGLAGKSYNEQFF. The CDR3 coding sequence is TGTGCCAGCAGCTTAGGTGCGGGACTAGCGGGAAAATCCTACAATGAGCAGTTCTTC. The complete variable domain, with remaining parts taken from reference TRBV7-2 and TRBJ2-1, reads GAGVSQSPSNKVTEKGKDVELRCDPISGHTALYWYRQSLGQGLEFLIYFQGNSAPDKSGLPSDRFSAERTGGSVSTLTIQRTQQEDSAVYLCASSLGAGLAGKSYNEQFFGPGTRLTVL.

The chain couples TRBV5-4 to TRBJ1-3; the D gene is possibly TRBD1 (6 bases). Germline V gene sequence: CDR1 SGHNT, CDR2 YYREEE (reference sequence). V lost 4 bases and J lost 8, with 13 bases in between. CDR3 size: 13 residues. The CDR3 region has the DNA TGTGCCAGCAGCCCTAGGTCAGGGGACACCATATATTTT. This sequence encodes CASSPRSGDTIYF.

To note about this clone: In the same sample, other DNA sequences code for this CDR3. The genes are TRBV18 and TRBJ1-3; no reliable D call. Germline lookup yields CDR1 KGHSH and CDR2 LQKENI. The V end was cut by 6 bases, the J end by 0 bases, with 6 bases between. This CDR3 has 13 residues. CDR3 nucleotide sequence: TGTGCCAGCTCCCCCTCCTCTGGAAACACCATATATTTT. Amino acids: CASSPSSGNTIYF.

The CDR3 region has the DNA TGTGCCAGCAGCTTTCAGGGGTCCGTGGGGACCCAGTACTTC. It translates to CASSFQGSVGTQYF. The gene calls are TRBV7-9 and TRBJ2-5; maybe TRBD1 (6 bases). Germline V gene sequence: CDR1 SEHNR, CDR2 FQNEAQ (reference sequence). The CDR3 runs to 14 residues. The V end lost 3 bases, the J end lost 7 bases, and 15 bases lay between the germline ends.

The chain employs TRBV6-4 and TRBJ1-4; 10 nucleotides agree with TRBD1. With 7 bases clipped from V and 0 bases from J, the junction kept 17 bases outside the gene matches. The CDR3 spans 20 residues. Looked up from germline, CDR1 is MRHNA and CDR2 is SNTAGT. CDR3 in DNA: TGTGCCAGCACCAGGTTCTGGACAGGGGGTTATCCCTCAACTAATGAAAAACTGTTTTTT. Protein product: CASTRFWTGGYPSTNEKLFF.

With regard to this clone: The same CDR3 is also encoded by other DNA sequences in this sample. This chain uses TRBV5-1 with TRBJ2-7; D uncertain. Germline-derived CDR1 and CDR2 are SGHRS and YFSETQ. V was trimmed by 5 bases and J by 7 bases, leaving 13 bases between them. The CDR3 spans 12 residues. CDR3 region: CASSLGLGEQYF. DNA for the CDR3: TGCGCCAGCAGTCTGGGCCTGGGGGAGCAGTACTTC.

The chain carries TRBV9 and TRBJ1-2, with TRBD1 matching 7 bases. The CDR3 has 15 residues. The germline CDR1 and CDR2 sequences are SGDLS and YYNGEE. With 0 bases clipped from V and 7 bases from J, the junction kept 9 bases outside the gene matches. The CDR3 loop reads CASSVVSGGMSGYTF. The DNA of the CDR3 is TGTGCCAGCAGCGTAGTGTCAGGGGGAATGAGTGGCTACACCTTC.

This clone was recorded only once. The chain recombines TRBV6-1 with TRBJ2-1, with TRBD2 matching over 12 bases. Unmatched junction bases numbered 6, after V lost 6 bases and J lost 6 bases. The CDR3 has 15 amino acids. CDR1 is MNHNS, CDR2 SASEGT, per germline. DNA for the CDR3: TGTGCCAGCAGGAAGACGGGACTAGCGGGCAATGAGCAGTTCTTC. Translated: CASRKTGLAGNEQFF.

The chain has TRBV6-5 and TRBJ1-1; no clear D. The CDR3 consists of 13 residues. Trimming took off 6 bases at V and 1 base at J, with 9 bases between the two ends. The germline gives CDR1 MNHEY, CDR2 SVGAGI. The CDR3 loop reads CASRTIGNTEAFF. In DNA form, the CDR3 reads TGTGCCAGCAGGACAATTGGGAACACTGAAGCTTTCTTT.

The CDR3 sequence: CASSVGGSENTEAFF. The CDR3 DNA reads as TGTGCCAGCAGCGTAGGTGGTTCGGAGAACACTGAAGCTTTCTTT. The chain carries TRBV9 and TRBJ1-1; D not resolved. The CDR3 has 15 amino acids. V lost 0 bases and J lost 1, with 10 bases in between. From germline, CDR1 is SGDLS and CDR2 YYNGEE.

The chain has TRBV6-1 and TRBJ1-1; D unclear. Germline lookup yields CDR1 MNHNS and CDR2 SASEGT. The V and J ends lost 6 bases and 4 bases respectively, with 12 bases between them. The CDR3 contains 13 residues. CDR3 amino acids: CASRKAGSTEAFF. CDR3 nucleotide sequence: TGTGCCAGCAGGAAGGCAGGATCCACTGAAGCTTTCTTT.

The gene calls are TRBV23-1 and TRBJ2-3; 9 nucleotides match TRBD1. TRBV23-1 is annotated as an ORF whose role is uncertain. V was clipped by 3 bases and J by 1 base; unmatched bases: 2. This CDR3 spans 15 amino acids. The CDR3 DNA reads as TGCGCCAGCAGTCACTGGGACAGGGGCACAGATACGCAGTATTTT. Translated: CASSHWDRGTDTQYF.

The rearrangement links TRBV2 to TRBJ1-5; TRBD1 might be the D (5 bases). V dropped 8 bases and J dropped 3 bases, with 17 bases sitting between them. In germline, CDR1 is SNHLY, CDR2 FYNNEI. This CDR3 comprises 15 residues. The CDR3 nucleotides are TGTGCCAGCGGCCGGGCCCGGGGGGACAATCAGCCCCAGCATTTT. Its protein is CASGRARGDNQPQHF. Complete variable domain (other parts from reference TRBV2 and TRBJ1-5): EPEVTQTPSHQVTQMGQEVILRCVPISNHLYFYWYRQILGQKVEFLVSFYNNEISEKSEIFDDQFSVERPDGSNFTLKIRSTKLEDSAMYFCASGRARGDNQPQHFGDGTRLSIL.

V gene TRBV30 combines with J gene TRBJ2-7; 10 positions agree with TRBD1. With 1 base clipped from V and 7 bases from J, the junction kept 4 bases outside the gene matches. CDR1 and CDR2 from the germline V gene are GTSNPN and SVGIG (reference sequence). The CDR3 totals 13 residues. The CDR3 DNA sequence: TGTGCCTGGAGTGGACAGGGGGCGGTTGAGCAGTACTTC. Translating gives CAWSGQGAVEQYF.